These 28 T cell receptor beta chains share one sample of origin, sequenced in a study of cytomegalovirus exposure and HLA in healthy donors. The PCR employed 60 Vbeta primers together with 13 Jbeta primers. Generated by immunoSEQ multiplex PCR, the TCRdb table keeps only in-frame clones and is missing some. The sample contains approximately 110,000 clones, approximately 70% of which appear only once. What was sequenced was PBMCs. These receptor sequences come from a man aged 35 to 55 in good health and CMV-seropositive.

In its sample, this clone was seen once. The V call is TRBV27, the J call TRBJ2-6; 8 nucleotides align to TRBD2. The CDR3 extends over 16 amino acids. The trim removed 1 base at V and 2 bases at J, leaving 1 base unmatched. From germline, CDR1 is MNHEY and CDR2 SMNVEV (reference sequence). The CDR3 DNA follows: TGTGCCAGCAGTTTATTAGCGGGAACTGGGGCCAACGTCCTGACTTTC. It is translated as CASSLLAGTGANVLTF.

The rearrangement links TRBV10-2 to TRBJ1-6; 11 bases align to TRBD1. V dropped 7 bases and J dropped 13; count of bases not matched to a gene: 6. Per germline, CDR1 WSHSY and CDR2 SAAADI. This CDR3 region has 13 residues. Here the CDR3 reads CASTGQGANPLHF. CDR3 DNA sequence: TGCGCCAGCACCGGACAGGGGGCTAATCCCCTCCACTTT.

V is TRBV6-6 and J is TRBJ1-2; D call uncertain. Trimming cost V 1 base and J 6 bases, with 9 bases left between them. The length of the CDR3 is 13 residues. The V gene's germline CDR1 is MNHNY and CDR2 SVGAGI (reference sequence). The CDR3 DNA follows: TGTGCCAGCAGTTACTTACAGAAGGATGGCTACACCTTC. Residues: CASSYLQKDGYTF.

This clone occurred once. The gene calls are TRBV2 and TRBJ2-5; TRBD1 might be the D (6 bases). CDR3 length: 13 residues. Germline V gene sequence: CDR1 SNHLY, CDR2 FYNNEI. Trimming took off 6 bases at V and 5 bases at J, with 13 bases between the two ends. CDR3 sequence: CASRLGGRETQYF. DNA for the CDR3: TGTGCCAGCAGACTAGGGGGTAGGGAGACCCAGTACTTC. The full variable domain, completed using reference TRBV2 and TRBJ2-5, is EPEVTQTPSHQVTQMGQEVILRCVPISNHLYFYWYRQILGQKVEFLVSFYNNEISEKSEIFDDQFSVERPDGSNFTLKIRSTKLEDSAMYFCASRLGGRETQYFGPGTRLLVL.

V usage is TRBV5-1 and J usage is TRBJ1-4; D call uncertain. The CDR3 has 18 residues. CDR1 and CDR2 from the germline V gene are SGHRS and YFSETQ. Trimming pared 1 base from V and 5 bases from J, leaving 21 bases between. Here the CDR3 DNA reads TGCGCCAGCAGCTTGACGTGGAATACAGTGCAAGCAAATGAAAAACTGTTTTTT. Translating it yields CASSLTWNTVQANEKLFF.

In its sample, this clone was seen a few times. The rearrangement joins TRBV4-3 to TRBJ1-1; D not certain. The germline V gene has CDR1 LGHNA and CDR2 YSLEER. This CDR3 is built from 14 residues. V lost 0 bases to trimming and J lost 1 base, with 6 bases between them. This CDR3 reads CASSQEPGNTEAFF. In nucleotides, the CDR3 is TGCGCCAGCAGCCAAGAACCAGGGAACACTGAAGCTTTCTTT.

V usage is TRBV7-6 and J usage is TRBJ1-1; possible D gene TRBD1, 6 bases. The length of the CDR3 is 12 residues. The germline gives CDR1 SGHVS, CDR2 FNYEAQ. Trimming removed 4 bases at V and 5 bases at J, with 8 bases between. The CDR3 coding sequence is TGTGCCAGCAGCTCCACAGGGACTGAAGCTTTCTTT. Amino acids: CASSSTGTEAFF.

V is TRBV6-1 and J is TRBJ2-3; TRBD2 aligns across 7 bases. This CDR3 spans 15 amino acids. V trimming: 2 bases; J trimming: 2 bases; junction bases outside the gene matches: 4. Per germline, CDR1 MNHNS and CDR2 SASEGT. The CDR3 DNA is TGTGCCAGCAGTGAATGGCGGGGGTCCACAGATACGCAGTATTTT. Translated: CASSEWRGSTDTQYF.

The chain recombines TRBV11-2 with TRBJ2-5, with TRBD2 matching over 9 bases. Germline V gene sequence: CDR1 SGHAT, CDR2 FQNNGV. This CDR3 contains 16 residues. Trimming cost V 1 base and J 7 bases; bases outside gene matches: 10. CDR3 bases: TGTGCCAGCAGCTTAGGAAGTAGCGGGAGTAGTGCGACCCAGTACTTC. Encoded protein: CASSLGSSGSSATQYF.

The chain combines TRBV5-5 with TRBJ2-1; 10 bases fit TRBD2. V dropped 1 base and J dropped 5; count of bases not matched to a gene: 3. This CDR3 comprises 15 residues. Germline assignment: CDR1 SGHKS and CDR2 YYEKEE (reference sequence). CDR3 residues: CASSLTSGAHNEQFF. The CDR3, as DNA: TGTGCCAGCAGCTTGACTAGCGGGGCCCACAATGAGCAGTTCTTC.

CDR3 sequence: CASSPSPPGVGELFF. The CDR3 nucleotides are TGTGCCAGCTCACCATCGCCCCCCGGGGTCGGGGAGCTGTTTTTT. The chain employs TRBV18 and TRBJ2-2, with a weak D call TRBD2 (5 bases). The germline V gene has CDR1 KGHSH and CDR2 LQKENI. V was clipped by 2 bases and J by 7 bases, with 14 bases between them. There are 15 residues in the CDR3.

The rearrangement joins TRBV9 to TRBJ2-1; weak D call: TRBD2 (6 bases). The CDR3 consists of 16 residues. The germline V and J ends were trimmed by 3 bases and 5 bases, with 18 bases remaining between them. From germline, CDR1 is SGDLS and CDR2 YYNGEE. For the CDR3, the DNA is TGTGCCAGCAGCGCCCCAGGAGTCGGGGGAAACAATGAGCAGTTCTTC. Protein: CASSAPGVGGNNEQFF.

This clone has a single count. CDR3 coding DNA: TGCGCCAGCAGTGATGGGACAGGGCTCTACGAGCAGTACTTC. It encodes CASSDGTGLYEQYF. The chain couples TRBV10-1 to TRBJ2-7, with TRBD1 matching over 9 bases. CDR1 and CDR2 from the germline V gene are WNHNN and SYGVQD (reference sequence). This CDR3 has 14 amino acids. The ends lost 3 bases at V and 3 bases at J; junction bases unmatched: 3.

V gene TRBV18 combines with J gene TRBJ2-3, with TRBD1 matching 9 bases. With 6 bases clipped from V and 2 bases from J, the junction kept 6 bases outside the gene matches. CDR1 and CDR2 from the germline V gene are KGHSH and LQKENI. This CDR3 has 15 amino acids. The CDR3 loop reads CASSQTGGLTDTQYF. The CDR3 DNA is TGTGCCAGCTCGCAAACAGGGGGCCTCACAGATACGCAGTATTTT.

The table lists this clone with a few counts. The chain links TRBV28 to TRBJ1-2; 7 bases fit TRBD1. V gave up 6 bases and J gave up 6 bases; unmatched junction bases: 13. CDR3 length: 15 amino acids. Germline-derived CDR1 and CDR2 are MDHEN and SYDVKM. The CDR3 is CASSYIDRVLNGYTF. The CDR3 coding sequence is TGTGCCAGCAGCTACATTGACAGGGTTCTAAATGGCTACACCTTC.

The chain has TRBV6-1 and TRBJ2-1, with 7 bases lining up with TRBD1. The CDR3 is 12 amino acids. V dropped 4 bases and J dropped 7; count of bases not matched to a gene: 1. The germline V gene encodes CDR1 MNHNS and CDR2 SASEGT. CDR3 residues: CASSGQGNEQFF. CDR3 bases: TGTGCCAGCAGTGGACAGGGTAATGAGCAGTTCTTC.

The chain joins TRBV6-1 to TRBJ1-1, with D tentatively TRBD1 (6 bases). The CDR3 extends over 12 amino acids. Germline CDR1 MNHNS, CDR2 SASEGT. The ends were cut back, 6 bases at V and 2 bases at J, with 7 bases in the middle. The CDR3 region is CASRQGNTEAFF. The CDR3 coding sequence is TGTGCCAGCAGACAGGGTAACACTGAAGCTTTCTTT.

This clone was counted between two and nine times. The chain couples TRBV27 to TRBJ2-1, with D hard to call. Germline CDR1 reads MNHEY; CDR2 reads SMNVEV (reference sequence). The V gene lost 10 bases and the J gene lost 5 bases, with 12 bases spanning the gap. This CDR3 has 12 amino acids. CDR3 sequence reads: CATEGVNNEQFF. The CDR3 DNA reads as TGTGCCACCGAAGGAGTAAACAATGAGCAGTTCTTC.

The rearrangement links TRBV7-3 to TRBJ2-1; possible D gene TRBD1, 5 bases. The ends were cut back, 0 bases at V and 2 bases at J, with 8 bases in the middle. The germline CDR1 and CDR2 sequences are SGHTA and FQGTGA. This CDR3 has 15 residues. The DNA of the CDR3 is TGTGCCAGCAGCTTAACTACAGGCCCCTACAATGAGCAGTTCTTC. This sequence encodes CASSLTTGPYNEQFF. The full variable domain, completed using reference TRBV7-3 and TRBJ2-1, is GAGVSQTPSNKVTEKGKYVELRCDPISGHTALYWYRQSLGQGPEFLIYFQGTGAADDSGLPNDRFFAVRPEGSVSTLKIQRTERGDSAVYLCASSLTTGPYNEQFFGPGTRLTVL.

The table lists this clone with a few counts. CDR3 nucleotides: TGCGCCAGCAGCCAAGATCCGAGCGGAGAAAAACTGTTTTTT. The encoded protein is CASSQDPSGEKLFF. The V gene is TRBV4-1, the J gene TRBJ1-4; D is uncertain. This CDR3 is built from 14 residues. Trimming removed 0 bases at V and 8 bases at J, with 10 bases between. Germline-derived CDR1 and CDR2 are MGHRA and YSYEKL.

The rearrangement links TRBV30 to TRBJ2-5; 7 nucleotides agree with TRBD1. V shed 0 bases and J 1 base; nucleotides not matched to a gene: 5. This CDR3 contains 15 residues. CDR1 is GTSNPN, CDR2 SVGIG, per germline (reference sequence). The CDR3 reads CAWSVDRLVQETQYF. The CDR3 DNA follows: TGTGCCTGGAGTGTGGACAGGTTGGTCCAAGAGACCCAGTACTTC.

The chain has TRBV10-3 and TRBJ1-3; D gene ambiguous. The length of the CDR3 is 15 residues. Germline CDR1 reads ENHRY; CDR2 reads SYGVKD. Trimming took off 8 bases at V and 0 bases at J, with 14 bases between the two ends. The CDR3 reads CAISGLTDSGNTIYF. In nucleotides, the CDR3 is TGTGCCATCTCGGGTCTCACCGACTCTGGAAACACCATATATTTT.

The chain couples TRBV5-1 to TRBJ1-3, with 9 bases identical to TRBD1. V lost 0 bases to trimming and J lost 7 bases; unmatched junction nucleotides: 11. This CDR3 has 17 amino acids. Germline lookup yields CDR1 SGHRS and CDR2 YFSETQ. CDR3: CASSLDSPGQGWNTIYF. CDR3 bases: TGCGCCAGCAGCTTGGACTCTCCGGGACAGGGATGGAACACCATATATTTT.

The chain combines TRBV27 with TRBJ2-5; weak D call: TRBD1 (5 bases). The germline V gene has CDR1 MNHEY and CDR2 SMNVEV (reference sequence). This CDR3 comprises 14 residues. Trimming took off 3 bases at V and 0 bases at J, with 8 bases between the two ends. CDR3 in amino acids: CASSFSGNQETQYF. In nucleotides, the CDR3 is TGTGCCAGCAGTTTTTCAGGGAACCAAGAGACCCAGTACTTC.

The chain employs TRBV6-6 and TRBJ2-2; maybe TRBD2 (7 bases). CDR3 length equals 12 residues. The germline V gene encodes CDR1 MNHNY and CDR2 SVGAGI (reference sequence). V lost 6 bases and J lost 6, with 8 bases in between. In nucleotides, the CDR3 is TGTGCCAGCAGAGGGGGGGCCGGGGAGCTGTTTTTT. As protein: CASRGGAGELFF.

For the CDR3, the DNA is TGTGCTAGTGGTTTGGAGGCGGGTGGGCCAGATGAAGCTTTCTTT. Protein sequence: CASGLEAGGPDEAFF. The gene calls are TRBV12-5 and TRBJ1-1; D ambiguous. Trimming took off 1 base at V and 7 bases at J, with 16 bases between the two ends. The CDR3 length is 15 residues. CDR1 is LGHNT and CDR2 is FRNRAP in the germline V gene.

This clone came up a few times. The chain couples TRBV5-4 to TRBJ2-7, with 7 bases fitting TRBD2. The CDR3 spans 17 residues. V shed 3 bases, J shed 2 bases, and the junction held 14 bases outside the gene matches. The germline V gene has CDR1 SGHNT and CDR2 YYREEE (reference sequence). The CDR3 is CASSSSSGLPSPYEQYF. CDR3 bases: TGTGCCAGCAGCTCGTCGTCGGGACTACCATCTCCCTACGAGCAGTACTTC.

The chain employs TRBV6-6 and TRBJ2-2, with TRBD1 as a possible D gene (5 bases). The germline CDR1 and CDR2 sequences are MNHNY and SVGAGI (reference sequence). The ends were cut back, 0 bases at V and 4 bases at J, with 9 bases in the middle. The CDR3 consists of 15 residues. CDR3 in DNA: TGTGCCAGCAGTTACTCTCAGGGATTCACCGGGGAGCTGTTTTTT. Its translation: CASSYSQGFTGELFF.